Listed below are T cell receptor beta chains from one sample, sequenced in a study of beta chain features in type 1 diabetes. Assay used: immunoSEQ multiplex PCR; TCRdb lists only in-frame clones, some missing. The data contain roughly 50,000 clones, roughly 39% of them singletons. Sample: Tregs from blood. These receptors all stem from a man aged 25-45 years with type 1 diabetes. Both conserved end residues are part of each CDR3. Not all rows give a size; the values are once, few, many and, for expanded clones, a class.

TRBV28	.	TRBJ1-4	CASSPGERRYEKLFF
TRBV10-3	.	TRBJ2-7	CAVLQGYEQYF
TRBV6-6	.	TRBJ1-4	CASSSGLTTNEKLFF
TRBV14	.	TRBJ1-1	CASRRGGMNTEAFF
TRBV11-2	once	TRBJ1-2	CASRSTGWDSYGYTF
TRBV10-3	few	TRBJ2-3	CATTGTSGIGTDTQYF
TRBV18	.	TRBJ2-3	CASSPSTSGDTDTQYF
TRBV7-9	.	TRBJ2-7	CASSLSRGSYEQYF
TRBV5-1	.	TRBJ2-7	CASSLLPGQGSEQYF
TRBV15	.	TRBJ2-3	CATSREGGQGVADTQYF
TRBV5-1	.	TRBJ2-3	CASSSLEASTDTQYF
TRBV19	.	TRBJ2-3	CASSQTSGSGSSTDTQYF
TRBV13	.	TRBJ1-1	CASSGGERENTEAFF
TRBV6-5	few	TRBJ2-7	CASTGTASYEQYF
TRBV7-2	few	TRBJ1-1	CASSPLGARNTEAFF
TRBV30	.	TRBJ2-1	CACGTPGNEQFF
TRBV7-2	few	TRBJ2-4	CASSFQGSHNIQYF
TRBV7-3	few	TRBJ2-2	CASSFQGTTGELFF
TRBV7-2	.	TRBJ1-1	CASSLGRRQSGEAFF
TRBV30	.	TRBJ2-5	CAWRSSGPFQYF
TRBV30	.	TRBJ1-2	CACPPRGSHGYTF
TRBV7-2	few	TRBJ2-7	CASSLSGTSSYEQYF
TRBV19	.	TRBJ2-1	CASRTSGTINEQFF
TRBV27	.	TRBJ2-7	CASSLLGQGYEQYF
TRBV5-5	.	TRBJ2-1	CASSLEGQGEYNEQFF
TRBV18	.	TRBJ2-5	CASSLTSGPQETQYF
TRBV7-3	.	TRBJ2-1	CASSFWGGSYNEQFF
TRBV6-5	.	TRBJ1-1	CASSWGQGGTEAFF
TRBV18	.	TRBJ2-1	CASSPGSYNEQFF